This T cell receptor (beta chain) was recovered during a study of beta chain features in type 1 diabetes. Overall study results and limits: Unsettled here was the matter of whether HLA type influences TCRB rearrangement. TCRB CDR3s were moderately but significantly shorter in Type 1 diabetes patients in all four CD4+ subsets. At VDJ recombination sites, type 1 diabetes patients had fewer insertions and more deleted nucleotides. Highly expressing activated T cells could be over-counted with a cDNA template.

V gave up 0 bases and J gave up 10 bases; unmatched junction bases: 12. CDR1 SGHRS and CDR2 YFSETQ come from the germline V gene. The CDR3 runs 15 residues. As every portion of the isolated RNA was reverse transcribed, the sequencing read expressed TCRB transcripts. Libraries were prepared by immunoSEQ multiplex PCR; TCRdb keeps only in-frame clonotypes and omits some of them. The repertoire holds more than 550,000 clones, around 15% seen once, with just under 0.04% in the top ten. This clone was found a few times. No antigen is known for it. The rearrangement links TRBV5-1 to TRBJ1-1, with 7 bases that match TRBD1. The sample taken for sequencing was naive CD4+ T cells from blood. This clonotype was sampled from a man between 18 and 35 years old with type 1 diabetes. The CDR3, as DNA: TGCGCCAGCAGCTTGGAGGGACAGACTATAAGGGGAGCTTTCTTT. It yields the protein CASSLEGQTIRGAFF.